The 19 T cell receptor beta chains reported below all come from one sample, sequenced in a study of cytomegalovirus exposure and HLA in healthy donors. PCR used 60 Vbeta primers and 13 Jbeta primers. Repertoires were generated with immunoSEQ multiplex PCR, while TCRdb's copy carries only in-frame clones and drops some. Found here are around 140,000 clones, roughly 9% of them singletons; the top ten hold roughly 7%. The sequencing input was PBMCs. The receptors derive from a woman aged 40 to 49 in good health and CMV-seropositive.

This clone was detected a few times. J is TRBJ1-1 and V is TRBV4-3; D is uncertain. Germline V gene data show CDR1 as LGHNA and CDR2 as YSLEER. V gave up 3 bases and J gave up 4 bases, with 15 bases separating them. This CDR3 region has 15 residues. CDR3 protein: CASSHINTPGTEAFF. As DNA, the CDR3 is TGCGCCAGCAGCCATATCAACACGCCGGGCACTGAAGCTTTCTTT.

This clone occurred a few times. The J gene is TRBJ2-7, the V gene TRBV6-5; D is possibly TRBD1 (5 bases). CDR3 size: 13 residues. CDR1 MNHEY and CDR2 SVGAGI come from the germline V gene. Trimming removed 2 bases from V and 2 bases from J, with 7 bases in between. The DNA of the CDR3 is TGTGCCAGCAGTTACCAGGGTCCCTACGAGCAGTACTTC. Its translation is CASSYQGPYEQYF.

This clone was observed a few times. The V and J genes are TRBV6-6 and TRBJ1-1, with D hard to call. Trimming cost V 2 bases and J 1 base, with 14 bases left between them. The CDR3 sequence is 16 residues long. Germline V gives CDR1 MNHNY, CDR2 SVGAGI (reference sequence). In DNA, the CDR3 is TGTGCCAGCAGTTACCTTTTGAGGCAGTCGAACACTGAAGCTTTCTTT. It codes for CASSYLLRQSNTEAFF.

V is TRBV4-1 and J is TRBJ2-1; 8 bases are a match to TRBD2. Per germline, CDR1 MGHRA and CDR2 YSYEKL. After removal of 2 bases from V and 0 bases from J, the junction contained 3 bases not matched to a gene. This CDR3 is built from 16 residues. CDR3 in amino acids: CASSQKLADSYNEQFF. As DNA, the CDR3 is TGCGCCAGCAGCCAAAAACTAGCGGACTCCTACAATGAGCAGTTCTTC.

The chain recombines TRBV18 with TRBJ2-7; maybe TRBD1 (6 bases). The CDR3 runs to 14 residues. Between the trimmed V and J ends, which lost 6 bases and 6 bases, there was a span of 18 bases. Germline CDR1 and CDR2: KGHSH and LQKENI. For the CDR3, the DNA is TGTGCCAGCTCCTTAAAACAGGGCGTCGCCGAGCAGTACTTC. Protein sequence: CASSLKQGVAEQYF.

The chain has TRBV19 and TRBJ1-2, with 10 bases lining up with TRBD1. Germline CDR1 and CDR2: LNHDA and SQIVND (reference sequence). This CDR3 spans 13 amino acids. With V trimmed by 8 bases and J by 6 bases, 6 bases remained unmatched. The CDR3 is CASWGQGSDGYTF. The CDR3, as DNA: TGTGCCAGTTGGGGACAGGGGAGCGATGGCTACACCTTC.

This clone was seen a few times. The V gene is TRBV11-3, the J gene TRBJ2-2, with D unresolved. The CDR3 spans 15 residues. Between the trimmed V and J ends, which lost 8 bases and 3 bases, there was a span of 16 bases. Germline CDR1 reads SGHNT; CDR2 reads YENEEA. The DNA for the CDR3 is TGTGCCAGCCGCGAGAACCTTATGGACACCGGGGAGCTGTTTTTT. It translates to CASRENLMDTGELFF. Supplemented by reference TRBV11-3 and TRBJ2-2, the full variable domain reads EAGVVQSPRYKIIEKKQPVAFWCNPISGHNTLYWYLQNLGQGPELLIRYENEEAVDDSQLPKDRFSAERLKGVDSTLKIQPAELGDSAVYLCASRENLMDTGELFFGEGSRLTVL.

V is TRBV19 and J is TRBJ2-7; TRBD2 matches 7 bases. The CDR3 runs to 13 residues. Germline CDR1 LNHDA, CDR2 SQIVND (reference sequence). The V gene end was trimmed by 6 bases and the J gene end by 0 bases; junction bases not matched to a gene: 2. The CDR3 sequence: CASSRDYSYEQYF. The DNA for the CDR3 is TGTGCCAGTAGCCGGGACTACTCCTACGAGCAGTACTTC.

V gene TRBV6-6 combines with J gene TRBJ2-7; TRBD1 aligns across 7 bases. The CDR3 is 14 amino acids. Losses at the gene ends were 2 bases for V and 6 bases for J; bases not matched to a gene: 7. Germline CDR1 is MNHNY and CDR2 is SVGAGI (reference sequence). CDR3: CASSYLTGDSEQYF. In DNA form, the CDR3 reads TGTGCCAGCAGTTACCTAACAGGGGATAGCGAGCAGTACTTC.

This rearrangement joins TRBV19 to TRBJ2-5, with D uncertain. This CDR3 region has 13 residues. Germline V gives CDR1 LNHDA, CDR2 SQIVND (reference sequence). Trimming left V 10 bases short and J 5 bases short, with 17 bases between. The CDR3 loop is CATLPPYGETQYF. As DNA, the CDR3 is TGTGCCACTCTCCCCCCCTACGGGGAGACCCAGTACTTC.

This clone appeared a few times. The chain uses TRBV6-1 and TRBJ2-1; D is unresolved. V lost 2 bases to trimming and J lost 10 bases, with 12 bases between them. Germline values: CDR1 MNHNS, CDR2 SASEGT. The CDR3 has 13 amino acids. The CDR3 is CASSEHIAYEQFF. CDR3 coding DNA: TGTGCCAGCAGTGAACACATAGCCTACGAGCAGTTCTTC.

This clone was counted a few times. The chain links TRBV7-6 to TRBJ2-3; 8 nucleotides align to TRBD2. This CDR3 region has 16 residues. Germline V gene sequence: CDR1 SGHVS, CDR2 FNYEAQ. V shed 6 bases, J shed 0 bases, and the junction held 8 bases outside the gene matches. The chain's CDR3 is CASSLSGGWSTDTQYF. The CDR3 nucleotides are TGTGCCAGCAGTCTAAGCGGGGGCTGGAGCACAGATACGCAGTATTTT.

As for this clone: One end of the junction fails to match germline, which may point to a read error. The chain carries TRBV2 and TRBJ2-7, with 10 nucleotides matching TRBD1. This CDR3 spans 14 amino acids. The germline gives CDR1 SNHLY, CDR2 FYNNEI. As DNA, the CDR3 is TGTACCAGCAGGGCTGGACAGGGGGGGTACGAGCAGTACTTC. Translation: CTSRAGQGGYEQYF.

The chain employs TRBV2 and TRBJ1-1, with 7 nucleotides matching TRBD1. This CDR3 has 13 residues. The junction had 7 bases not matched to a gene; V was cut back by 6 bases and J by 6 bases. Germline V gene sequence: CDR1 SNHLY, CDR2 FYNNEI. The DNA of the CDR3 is TGTGCCAGCAGGGCAGGGGGTTGGGCTGAAGCTTTCTTT. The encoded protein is CASRAGGWAEAFF. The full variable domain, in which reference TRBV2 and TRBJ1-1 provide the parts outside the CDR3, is EPEVTQTPSHQVTQMGQEVILRCVPISNHLYFYWYRQILGQKVEFLVSFYNNEISEKSEIFDDQFSVERPDGSNFTLKIRSTKLEDSAMYFCASRAGGWAEAFFGQGTRLTVV.

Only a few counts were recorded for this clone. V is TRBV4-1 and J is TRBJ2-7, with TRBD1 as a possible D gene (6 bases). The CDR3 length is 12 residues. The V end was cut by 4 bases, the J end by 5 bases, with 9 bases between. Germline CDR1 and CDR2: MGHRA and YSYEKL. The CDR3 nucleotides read TGCGCCAGCAGCCCACAGGGAAACGAGCAGTACTTC. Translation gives CASSPQGNEQYF.

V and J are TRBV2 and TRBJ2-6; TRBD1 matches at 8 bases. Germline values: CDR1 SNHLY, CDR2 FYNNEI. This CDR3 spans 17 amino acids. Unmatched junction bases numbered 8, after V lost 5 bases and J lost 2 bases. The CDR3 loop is CASSQRRTGTGANVLTF. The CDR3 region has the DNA TGTGCCAGCAGTCAAAGACGGACAGGGACTGGGGCCAACGTCCTGACTTTC.

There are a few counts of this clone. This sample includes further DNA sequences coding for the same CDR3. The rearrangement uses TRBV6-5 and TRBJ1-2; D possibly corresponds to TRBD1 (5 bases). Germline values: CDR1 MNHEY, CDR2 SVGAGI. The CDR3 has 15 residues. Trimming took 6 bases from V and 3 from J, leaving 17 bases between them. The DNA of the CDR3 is TGTGCCAGCAGCCGAAAGCTGACAGCGTACTATGGCTACACCTTC. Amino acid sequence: CASSRKLTAYYGYTF.

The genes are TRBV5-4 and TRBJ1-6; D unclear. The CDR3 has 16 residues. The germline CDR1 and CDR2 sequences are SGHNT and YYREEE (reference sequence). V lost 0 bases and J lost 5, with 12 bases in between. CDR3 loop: CASSLAGLTNNSPLHF. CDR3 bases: TGTGCCAGCAGCTTGGCGGGGTTGACGAATAATTCACCCCTCCACTTT.

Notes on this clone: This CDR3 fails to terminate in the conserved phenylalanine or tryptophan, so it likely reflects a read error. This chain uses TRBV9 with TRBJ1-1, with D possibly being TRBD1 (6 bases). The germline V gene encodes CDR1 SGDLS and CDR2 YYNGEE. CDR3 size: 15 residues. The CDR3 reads CASSPRGGMKTEAFL. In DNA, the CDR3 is TGTGCCAGCAGCCCCCGGGGGGGCATGAAAACTGAAGCTTTCTTG.